This TCR beta chain was recovered during a study of blood T cell repertoires in COVID-19. This clone was seen just once. Per the original methods: Estimates of nucleated cell counts were drawn from the amplification of reference gene primers. Profiled with immunoSEQ multiplex PCR; TCRdb holds only in-frame clones, not every one. The DNA gave D and trimming, while V, J and clone size come from that table. Of fewer than 350,000 clones listed, under 90% are singletons. CDR1 is SGHRS and CDR2 is YFSETQ in the germline V gene. V was clipped by 6 bases and J by 1 base, with 10 bases between them. The CDR3 loop spans 13 amino acids.

The chain combines TRBV5-1 with TRBJ1-1; no firm D call. Material for sequencing was peripheral blood. The sequence came from an older woman with active or convalescent COVID-19. CDR3 amino acids: CASIIAGNTEAFF. For the CDR3, the DNA is TGCGCCAGCATTATTGCGGGGAACACTGAAGCTTTCTTT.